Listed here are 32 T cell receptor beta chains from one sample, sequenced in a study of T cells in Graves' hyperthyroidism and ophthalmopathy. RNA transcripts gave rise to amplified TCR beta CDR3 regions. The HTBI set primed first-round TCR CDR3 RT-PCR. TCRdb reanalysed the multiplex PCR reads using MiXCR and keeps one entry per CDR3 protein. Here the sample spans a few hundred thousand distinct CDR3 sequences, more than 45% being singletons. Sequencing used peripheral blood or thyroid tissue (not recorded which). Source of these receptors: a woman under 30 with Graves' hyperthyroidism.

V is TRBV7-2 and J is TRBJ2-7; D possibly corresponds to TRBD2 (5 bases). This CDR3 contains 14 residues. Germline loops: CDR1 SGHTA, CDR2 FQGNSA. Trimming cost V 2 bases and J 5 bases, with 13 bases left between them. The CDR3 DNA follows: TGTGCCAGCAGCTTATATGAGAGGGCGCACGAGCAGTACTTC. Amino acids: CASSLYERAHEQYF.

The sample holds many counts of this clonotype. The chain combines TRBV4-1 with TRBJ1-2, with D possibly being TRBD1 (5 bases). Trimming pared 4 bases from V and 1 base from J, leaving 13 bases between. This CDR3 has 15 amino acids. The germline V gene encodes CDR1 MGHRA and CDR2 YSYEKL. This CDR3 is CASSPGTAFNYGYTF. The CDR3 coding sequence is TGCGCCAGCAGCCCGGGGACTGCCTTTAACTATGGCTACACCTTC.

V is TRBV2 and J is TRBJ1-3; 8 nucleotides agree with TRBD1. The CDR3 length is 14 residues. Trimming at V came to 5 bases and at J to 4 bases, leaving 4 bases not matched to a gene. Germline V CDR1 and CDR2: SNHLY, FYNNEI. Here the CDR3 reads CASSSRGRGNTIYF. The DNA of the CDR3 is TGTGCCAGCAGTTCCAGGGGGCGAGGAAACACCATATATTTT.

In its sample, this clonotype was seen many times. The chain combines TRBV14 with TRBJ2-5, with D perhaps TRBD1 (5 bases). The CDR3 is made up of 14 amino acids. Germline CDR1 SGHDN, CDR2 FVKESK. Between the trimmed V and J ends, which lost 0 bases and 3 bases, there was a span of 8 bases. The CDR3 loop is CASSQDHRKETQYF. The CDR3 nucleotides are TGTGCCAGCAGCCAAGATCACAGGAAAGAGACCCAGTACTTC.

The gene calls are TRBV25-1 and TRBJ1-1, with TRBD1 matching 9 bases. The CDR3 length is 12 residues. Germline CDR1 and CDR2: MGHDK and SYGVNS. With 3 bases clipped from V and 11 bases from J, the junction kept 4 bases outside the gene matches. The CDR3 sequence: CASSERDRDAFF. The CDR3 DNA follows: TGTGCCAGCAGTGAGCGGGACAGGGACGCTTTCTTT.

The chain recombines TRBV29-1 with TRBJ1-2; 8 bases map to TRBD1. This CDR3 spans 15 amino acids. Per germline, CDR1 SQVTM and CDR2 ANQGSEA. Trimming cost V 5 bases and J 3 bases; bases outside gene matches: 11. In DNA form, the CDR3 reads TGCAGCGTTCTGACAGGGGAGGGGGACGACTATGGCTACACCTTC. Translation: CSVLTGEGDDYGYTF.

This rearrangement joins TRBV12-3 or TRBV12-4 to TRBJ2-7; D is undetermined. Trimming stripped 3 bases from V and 3 bases from J, with 9 bases between. This CDR3 comprises 13 residues. DNA for the CDR3: TGTGCCAGCAGTTTTGGAGTCGACTACGAGCAGTACTTC. As protein: CASSFGVDYEQYF.

In this sample, this clonotype turned up once. The chain recombines TRBV20-1 with TRBJ2-1, with 7 bases matching TRBD2. This CDR3 is 17 amino acids long. Germline V CDR1 and CDR2: DFQATT, SNEGSKA (reference sequence). Trimming at V came to 1 base and at J to 4 bases, leaving 13 bases not matched to a gene. The CDR3 is CSARGVRGAGPYNEQFF. The CDR3 region has the DNA TGCAGTGCTAGAGGGGTCCGAGGAGCGGGGCCGTACAATGAGCAGTTCTTC.

The sample holds many counts of this clonotype. The chain links TRBV3-1 to TRBJ1-1, with D maybe TRBD1 (6 bases). Looked up from germline, CDR1 is LGHDT and CDR2 is YNNKEL (reference sequence). The CDR3 is 14 residues long. V was pared by 4 bases and J by 7 bases, with 16 bases between. CDR3 DNA sequence: TGTGCCAGCAGCCCGACAGGCCAAGCGGGTGAAGCTTTCTTT. Amino acids: CASSPTGQAGEAFF.

This clonotype was found many times. The CDR3 protein is CSVAFRAYEQYF. The DNA for the CDR3 is TGCAGCGTCGCCTTCAGGGCCTACGAGCAGTACTTC. The chain carries TRBV29-1 and TRBJ2-7; possibly TRBD1 for D (5 bases). The germline V gene encodes CDR1 SQVTM and CDR2 ANQGSEA. Trimming left V 6 bases short and J 2 bases short, with 11 bases between. The CDR3 has 12 amino acids.

This clonotype was detected many times. This chain links TRBV20-1 with TRBJ1-1; D gene uncertain. CDR1 DFQATT and CDR2 SNEGSKA come from the germline V gene (reference sequence). V was trimmed by 0 bases and J by 1 base, leaving 15 bases between them. The CDR3 has 16 residues. The CDR3 DNA is TGCAGTGCTAGAGACCTCTTGGCGGCAGGGAACACTGAAGCTTTCTTT. Translating gives CSARDLLAAGNTEAFF.

The V gene is TRBV12-5, the J gene TRBJ2-2, with 8 bases aligning to TRBD2. Germline assignment: CDR1 LGHNT and CDR2 FRNRAP. The J segment lost 1 base and the V segment lost 10 bases, leaving 2 bases of the junction unmatched. The CDR3 has 13 residues. The CDR3 sequence is CAKAGGNTGELFF. The CDR3 nucleotides read TGTGCTAAGGCGGGAGGGAACACCGGGGAGCTGTTTTTT.

This clonotype was picked up many times. CDR3 in DNA: TGTGCCATCGGACCGGGACTAGCGAGCGAGCAGTACTTC. This translates into CAIGPGLASEQYF. This chain connects TRBV10-3 to TRBJ2-7, with 10 bases fitting TRBD2. Germline V gene lookup returns CDR1 ENHRY and CDR2 SYGVKD. V trimming: 8 bases; J trimming: 6 bases; junction bases outside the gene matches: 7. The CDR3 length is 13 residues.

This clonotype was detected ten times or more. V gene TRBV12-3 or TRBV12-4 combines with J gene TRBJ1-5; perhaps TRBD1 as D (5 bases). The CDR3 covers 14 residues. The V and J ends lost 2 bases and 6 bases respectively, with 11 bases between them. CDR3 nucleotides: TGTGCCAGCAGTTTATCAGGGAATGGTCAGCCCCAGCATTTT. Protein product: CASSLSGNGQPQHF.

The chain is built from TRBV5-6 and TRBJ1-4; D is possibly TRBD1 (5 bases). CDR1 is SGHDT and CDR2 is YYEEEE in the germline V gene. Trimming pared 0 bases from V and 8 bases from J, leaving 11 bases between. The CDR3 is 14 amino acids. CDR3 in amino acids: CASSLVGWGEKLFF. CDR3 bases: TGTGCCAGCAGCTTGGTCGGGTGGGGCGAAAAACTGTTTTTT.

On this clonotype itself: The junction departs from germline at one end; a sequencing error may be responsible. The V gene is TRBV7-2, the J gene TRBJ2-5; maybe TRBD2 (6 bases). Per the germline V gene, CDR1 is SGHTA and CDR2 is FQGNSA. This CDR3 region has 15 residues. The DNA for the CDR3 is TGCGCCGGCAGCCAAAGTGGGGACTACCAAGAGACCCAGTACTTC. This codes for CAGSQSGDYQETQYF.

The V gene is TRBV10-3, the J gene TRBJ2-2; 7 bases agree with TRBD2. The J segment lost 10 bases and the V segment lost 2 bases, leaving 4 bases of the junction unmatched. The CDR3 covers 13 residues. The germline CDR1 and CDR2 sequences are ENHRY and SYGVKD. CDR3 region: CAISESGMEELFF. The CDR3 region has the DNA TGTGCCATCAGTGAGAGCGGGATGGAGGAGCTGTTTTTT.

This clonotype was found many times. The rearrangement links TRBV19 to TRBJ2-7; 9 positions agree with TRBD1. The CDR3 is 15 residues long. Germline loops: CDR1 LNHDA, CDR2 SQIVND (reference sequence). The V and J ends lost 6 bases and 4 bases, in that order; junction bases with no gene match: 10. In DNA, the CDR3 is TGTGCCAGTAGGGACCGGGACAGGGCTGCGTACGAGCAGTACTTC. Its protein product is CASRDRDRAAYEQYF. Filled out from reference TRBV19 and TRBJ2-7, the complete variable domain reads DGGITQSPKYLFRKEGQNVTLSCEQNLNHDAMYWYRQDPGQGLRLIYYSQIVNDFQKGDIAEGYSVSREKKESFPLTVTSAQKNPTAFYLCASRDRDRAAYEQYFGPGTRLTVT.

Details on this clonotype: One junction end does not reproduce the germline sequence, and a read error may be involved. The gene calls are TRBV7-9 and TRBJ2-5; D is tentatively TRBD1 or TRBD2 (5 bases each). The V gene's germline CDR1 is SEHNR and CDR2 FQNEAQ (reference sequence). The CDR3 covers 16 residues. CDR3 nucleotide sequence: TGTGCCAGCAGCCCCGGGCCTAGCAGGGTGCAAGAGGCCCAGTACTTC. Translation gives CASSPGPSRVQEAQYF.

This clonotype was recorded a few times. V gene TRBV28 combines with J gene TRBJ1-1; D perhaps matches TRBD1 (6 bases). The germline V gene encodes CDR1 MDHEN and CDR2 SYDVKM. The CDR3 extends over 16 amino acids. The V end lost 3 bases, the J end lost 1 base, and 15 bases lay between the germline ends. The CDR3 sequence: CASSFYSQGPNTEAFF. The DNA for the CDR3 is TGTGCCAGCAGTTTTTATAGTCAGGGGCCGAACACTGAAGCTTTCTTT.

This chain connects TRBV29-1 to TRBJ1-6; the D is unclear. CDR1 SQVTM and CDR2 ANQGSEA come from the germline V gene. The CDR3 is made up of 12 amino acids. V was shortened by 4 bases and J by 5 bases, with 6 bases between the two germline ends. CDR3 bases: TGCAGCGTTGGGTCGGATAATTCACCCCTCCACTTT. Protein product: CSVGSDNSPLHF.

This clonotype turned up a few times. For the CDR3, the DNA is TGTGCCAGCAGCCGAAAACCCCAGGGGAGCTCTGGAAACACCATATATTTT. It translates to CASSRKPQGSSGNTIYF. The chain is built from TRBV3-1 and TRBJ1-3; the D gene is possibly TRBD1 (6 bases). Deletions cut 4 bases from V and 0 bases from J, with 16 bases between. The CDR3 spans 17 residues. Germline-derived CDR1 and CDR2 are LGHDT and YNNKEL (reference sequence). Complete variable domain (other parts from reference TRBV3-1 and TRBJ1-3): DTAVSQTPKYLVTQMGNDKSIKCEQNLGHDTMYWYKQDSKKFLKIMFSYNNKELIINETVPNRFSPKSPDKAHLNLHINSLELGDSAVYFCASSRKPQGSSGNTIYFGEGSWLTVV.

The table lists this clonotype with many counts. CDR3 in amino acids: CASSWTPTYEQYF. In nucleotides, the CDR3 is TGTGCCAGCAGTTGGACCCCTACCTACGAGCAGTACTTC. The genes are TRBV3-1 and TRBJ2-7, with D unclear. Germline assignment: CDR1 LGHDT and CDR2 YNNKEL (reference sequence). The CDR3 has 13 amino acids. Trimming took off 6 bases at V and 2 bases at J, with 11 bases between the two ends.

This clonotype was seen ten or more times. This chain uses TRBV24-1 with TRBJ2-2; 11 bases line up with TRBD2. The V segment lost 0 bases and the J segment 7 bases; nucleotides outside the gene matches: 9. Germline lookup yields CDR1 KGHDR and CDR2 SFDVKD. This CDR3 spans 18 amino acids. The CDR3 loop reads CATSDLTSGRMTNGELFF. The DNA of the CDR3 is TGTGCCACCAGTGATTTGACTAGCGGGAGAATGACGAACGGGGAGCTGTTTTTT.

This clonotype occurred many times. This chain uses TRBV5-4 with TRBJ2-2, with a possible D match to TRBD1 (6 bases). With 4 bases removed from V and 4 bases from J, the gap between germline ends came to 17 bases. The V gene's germline CDR1 is SGHNT and CDR2 YYREEE (reference sequence). This CDR3 has 16 amino acids. The chain's CDR3 is CASSQPGHSLTGELFF. In DNA, the CDR3 is TGTGCCAGCAGCCAACCGGGACACTCGCTCACCGGGGAGCTGTTTTTT.

The J gene is TRBJ2-7, the V gene TRBV2; D possibly corresponds to TRBD1 (7 bases). V gave up 6 bases and J gave up 0 bases, with 15 bases separating them. There are 15 residues in the CDR3. Germline V gene lookup returns CDR1 SNHLY and CDR2 FYNNEI. The CDR3, as DNA: TGTGCCAGCAGGGCCGGGCGGGACAGCTCCTACGAGCAGTACTTC. Translating gives CASRAGRDSSYEQYF.

This clonotype has only a few counts. This chain links TRBV20-1 with TRBJ2-2, with a tentative D call TRBD2 (6 bases). V lost 0 bases and J 2 bases, leaving 16 bases between the germline ends. CDR1 and CDR2 (germline): DFQATT, SNEGSKA (reference sequence). This CDR3 is 17 amino acids long. The DNA of the CDR3 is TGCAGTGCTAGAGAGTTAAGGCTAGCGACCAACACCGGGGAGCTGTTTTTT. This encodes CSARELRLATNTGELFF.

This clonotype was seen at least ten times. This chain links TRBV12-3 or TRBV12-4 with TRBJ1-1; possibly TRBD1 for D (6 bases). This CDR3 has 13 residues. Trimming left V 7 bases short and J 10 bases short, with 19 bases between. CDR3 DNA: TGTGCCAGCACTACAAGGGGGGATAATTTAGCTTTCTTT. It codes for CASTTRGDNLAFF.

This chain links TRBV10-3 with TRBJ1-4; 7 bases match TRBD1. This CDR3 comprises 15 residues. V lost 0 bases, J lost 7 bases, and 5 bases stayed unmatched. Per the germline V gene, CDR1 is ENHRY and CDR2 is SYGVKD. CDR3 protein: CAISESWTGGEKLFF. The CDR3 region has the DNA TGTGCCATCAGTGAGTCCTGGACAGGCGGTGAAAAACTGTTTTTT.

The sample holds many counts of this clonotype. The gene calls are TRBV12-3 or TRBV12-4 and TRBJ2-6; a possible D gene is TRBD1 (6 bases). The V gene lost 1 base and the J gene lost 2 bases, with 21 bases spanning the gap. This CDR3 contains 20 residues. The CDR3 here is CASSLGVRGQLTTGANVLTF. CDR3 DNA sequence: TGTGCCAGCAGTTTAGGTGTTCGAGGACAGCTAACGACTGGGGCCAACGTCCTGACTTTC.

This clonotype was observed many times. The V and J genes are TRBV7-9 and TRBJ1-5; 9 nucleotides match TRBD1. In germline, CDR1 is SEHNR, CDR2 FQNEAQ (reference sequence). Germline trimming cut 5 bases from V and 6 bases from J; bases unmatched to any gene: 2. This CDR3 region has 13 residues. The CDR3 sequence: CASSGDRVQPQHF. CDR3 in DNA: TGTGCCAGCAGCGGGGACAGGGTTCAGCCCCAGCATTTT.

A single count supports this clonotype. A clone one base away is much larger, so this may be a read error. No conserved phenylalanine or tryptophan is present at the end of the CDR3, so a read error is the likely explanation. The rearrangement uses TRBV7-9 and TRBJ2-5, with 7 bases aligning to TRBD2. The ends lost 5 bases at V and 7 bases at J; junction bases unmatched: 7. The CDR3 loop spans 13 amino acids. Germline values: CDR1 SEHNR, CDR2 FQNEAQ (reference sequence). The CDR3 is CASSETSPGTQYL. For the CDR3, the DNA is TGTGCCAGCAGCGAGACTAGCCCGGGGACCCAGTACCTC.